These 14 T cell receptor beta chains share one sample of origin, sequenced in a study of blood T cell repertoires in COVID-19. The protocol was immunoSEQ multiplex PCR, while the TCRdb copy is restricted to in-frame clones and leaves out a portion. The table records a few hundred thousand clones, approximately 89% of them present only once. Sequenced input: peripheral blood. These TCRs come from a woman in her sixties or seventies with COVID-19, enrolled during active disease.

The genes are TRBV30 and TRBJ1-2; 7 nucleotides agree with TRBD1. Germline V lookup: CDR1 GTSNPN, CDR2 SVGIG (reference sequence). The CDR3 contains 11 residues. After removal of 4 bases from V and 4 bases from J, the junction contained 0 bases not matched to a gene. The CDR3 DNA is TGTGCCTGGACAGGGGGCTATGGCTACACCTTC. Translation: CAWTGGYGYTF.

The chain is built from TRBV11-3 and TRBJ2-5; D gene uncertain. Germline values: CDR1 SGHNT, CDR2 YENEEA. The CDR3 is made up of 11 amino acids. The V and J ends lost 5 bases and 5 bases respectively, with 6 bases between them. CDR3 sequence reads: CASSHGETQYF. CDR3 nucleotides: TGTGCCAGCAGCCACGGGGAGACCCAGTACTTC.

The chain's CDR3 is CAWSVTTSGSQPQHF. In DNA, the CDR3 is TGTGCCTGGAGTGTTACGACGTCGGGTTCTCAGCCCCAGCATTTT. The chain recombines TRBV30 with TRBJ1-5; D not certain. Germline V gene data show CDR1 as GTSNPN and CDR2 as SVGIG (reference sequence). Trimming pared 0 bases from V and 6 bases from J, leaving 15 bases between. CDR3 size: 15 residues. Filled out from reference TRBV30 and TRBJ1-5, the complete variable domain reads SQTIHQWPATLVQPVGSPLSLECTVEGTSNPNLYWYRQAAGRGLQLLFYSVGIGQISSEVPQNLSASRPQDRQFILSSKKLLLSDSGFYLCAWSVTTSGSQPQHFGDGTRLSIL.

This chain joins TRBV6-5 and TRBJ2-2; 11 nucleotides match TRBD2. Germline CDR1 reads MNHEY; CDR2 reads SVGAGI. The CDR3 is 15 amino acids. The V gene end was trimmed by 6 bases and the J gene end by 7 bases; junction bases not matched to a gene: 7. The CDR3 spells CASRFGTSGFGELFF. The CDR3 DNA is TGTGCCAGCAGATTCGGGACTAGCGGATTCGGGGAGCTGTTTTTT.

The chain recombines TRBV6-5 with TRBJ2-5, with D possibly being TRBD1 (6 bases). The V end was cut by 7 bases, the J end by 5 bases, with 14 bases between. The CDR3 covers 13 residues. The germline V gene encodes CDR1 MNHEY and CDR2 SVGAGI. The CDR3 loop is CASKTGQTETQYF. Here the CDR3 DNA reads TGTGCCAGCAAGACAGGTCAAACGGAGACCCAGTACTTC.

CDR3 coding DNA: TGTGCCAGCAGTCGCGGGACTAGCGGGAGTACTCAGACCCAGTACTTC. Residues: CASSRGTSGSTQTQYF. The rearrangement joins TRBV6-6 to TRBJ2-5, with TRBD2 matching over 14 bases. The CDR3 length is 16 residues. V lost 5 bases, J lost 6 bases, and 8 bases stayed unmatched. Looked up from germline, CDR1 is MNHNY and CDR2 is SVGAGI (reference sequence).

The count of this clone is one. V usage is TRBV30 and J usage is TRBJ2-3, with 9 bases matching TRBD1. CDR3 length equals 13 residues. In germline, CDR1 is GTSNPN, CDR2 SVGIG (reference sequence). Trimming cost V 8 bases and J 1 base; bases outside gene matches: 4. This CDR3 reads CARRDRGTDTQYF. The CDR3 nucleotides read TGTGCCCGCCGGGACAGGGGCACAGATACGCAGTATTTT.

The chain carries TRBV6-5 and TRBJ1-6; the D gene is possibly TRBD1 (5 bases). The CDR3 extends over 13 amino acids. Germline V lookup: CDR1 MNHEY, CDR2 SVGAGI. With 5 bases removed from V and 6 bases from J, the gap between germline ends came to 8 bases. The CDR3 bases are TGTGCCAGCAGTAGGGGTGGTAATTCACCCCTCCACTTT. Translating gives CASSRGGNSPLHF.

The CDR3 DNA follows: TGCGCCAGCAGTCCCGCCACAGGGGTGATAGATACGCAGTATTTT. It yields the protein CASSPATGVIDTQYF. V and J are TRBV5-1 and TRBJ2-3; 7 bases fit TRBD1. Germline CDR1 reads SGHRS; CDR2 reads YFSETQ. CDR3 length: 15 amino acids. Trimming removed 5 bases from V and 5 bases from J; junction bases left unmatched: 11.

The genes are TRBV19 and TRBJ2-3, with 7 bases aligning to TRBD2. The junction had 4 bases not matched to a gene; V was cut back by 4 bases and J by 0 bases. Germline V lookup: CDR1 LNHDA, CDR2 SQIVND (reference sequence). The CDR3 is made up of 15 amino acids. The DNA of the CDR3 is TGTGCCAGTAGTAGGGGTAGCGGGAGCACAGATACGCAGTATTTT. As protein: CASSRGSGSTDTQYF. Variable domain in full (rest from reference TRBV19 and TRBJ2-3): DGGITQSPKYLFRKEGQNVTLSCEQNLNHDAMYWYRQDPGQGLRLIYYSQIVNDFQKGDIAEGYSVSREKKESFPLTVTSAQKNPTAFYLCASSRGSGSTDTQYFGPGTRLTVL.

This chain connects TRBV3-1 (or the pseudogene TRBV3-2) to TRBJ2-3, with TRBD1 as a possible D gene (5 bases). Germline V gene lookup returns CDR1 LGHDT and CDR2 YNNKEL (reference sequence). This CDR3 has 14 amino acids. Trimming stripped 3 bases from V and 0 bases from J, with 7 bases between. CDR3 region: CASSQDISTDTQYF. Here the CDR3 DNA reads TGTGCCAGCAGCCAGGACATTAGCACAGATACGCAGTATTTT.

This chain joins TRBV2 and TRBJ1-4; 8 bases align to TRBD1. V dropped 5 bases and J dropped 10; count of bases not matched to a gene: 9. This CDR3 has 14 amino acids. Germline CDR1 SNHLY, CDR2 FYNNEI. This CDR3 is CASSPQGVEGKLFF. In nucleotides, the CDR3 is TGTGCCAGCAGTCCACAGGGGGTAGAAGGAAAACTGTTTTTT.

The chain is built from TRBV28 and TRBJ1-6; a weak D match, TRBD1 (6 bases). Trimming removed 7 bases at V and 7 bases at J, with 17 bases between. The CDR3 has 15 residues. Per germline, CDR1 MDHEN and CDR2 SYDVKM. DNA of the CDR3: TGTGCCAGCATCCACTCGGACAGTGCAAATTCACCCCTCCACTTT. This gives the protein CASIHSDSANSPLHF.

The DNA for the CDR3 is TGTGCCAGCAGCCAAGATCTAGCGGGAGGGCTAAGCATTGGGCAGTACTTC. Translated: CASSQDLAGGLSIGQYF. This chain connects TRBV4-2 to TRBJ2-7, with TRBD2 matching 12 bases. This CDR3 has 17 amino acids. Germline-derived CDR1 and CDR2 are LGHNA and YNFKEQ. V shed 0 bases and J 9 bases; nucleotides not matched to a gene: 12.